This section outlines one T cell receptor (beta chain) sequence together with its context. This clone was recorded only once. The antigen this receptor binds is unknown. Compared with germline, one end of the junction differs, possibly owing to a read error. Enrolling through a virtual design, the prospective study's participants ranged in age from roughly 18 to 90 years and lived across some 22 United States geographic areas. Cohort assignment in the prospective study relied on participant-reported clinical history from a screening survey and a study questionnaire. In the prospective study, whole blood, serum and a nasopharyngeal or oropharyngeal swab were collected from each participant by mobile phlebotomists. Prospective study participants could optionally give additional blood draws and questionnaires over an approximately two-month period. Blood samples from the prospective study were shipped frozen or at room temperature prior to DNA extraction.

These data are taken from a study of blood T cell repertoires in COVID-19 (dated by TCRdb to 2020 to 2021). Looking at the study overall: The collaborator samples originated in the United States, Italy and Spain and spanned the acute and convalescent phases of COVID-19. The repertoires were released in a freely available public database meant as a resource for research on the immune response to SARS-CoV-2. The prospective study material was composed of cDNA or gDNA derived from T cells, B-cell-depleted T cells, or PBMCs. Subjects who had been exposed to COVID-19, were actively infected with it, or had recovered from it provided the deeply sampled blood TCRbeta repertoires that made up the dataset. The samples were drawn from two sources: the first 160 participants of the ongoing ImmuneRACE study, and 950 to 1,500 subjects contributed by 6 global collaborators. HLA class I and class II types, where available, came from metadata supplied by the sample provider rather than from assay-based typing. Nearly every sample came with metadata listing a de-identified subject ID, COVID-19 status, age in years and sex. The study at large found these results: The quantity of clinical and demographic metadata differed by source and by participant and was supplied without curation.

The immunoSEQ Assay, a bias-controlled multiplex PCR, was used to amplify TCRbeta CDR3 regions from genomic DNA. The authors processed their data as follows. The number of nucleated cells in each sample was estimated from the amplification of reference gene primers within the assay. To quantify the absolute abundance of each unique TCRbeta CDR3 rearrangement, sequence reads were collapsed and filtered. For each sample, productive Simpson clonality was calculated by taking the square root of Simpson's diversity index across productive rearrangements. The source is immuneACCESS, and TCRdb retained only in-frame sequences with V and J called. Part of the clones is not carried over; for the studies checked, unresolved V genes explain less than half of this, and the remainder is unexplained. V and J calls and clone size are as listed in that table; D and trimming were resolved from the DNA. This sample lists 140,000 to 150,000 clones; around 89% were detected once. The ten biggest clones cover more than 1% of the sample.

Sample: PBMCs or T cells enriched from blood (not recorded which). The clonotype comes from a young woman with acute COVID-19.

Read as DNA, the sequence is TGTGCTAGCAGACTGGGACTAGCGGATAGGAGCTCCTACGAGCAGTACTTC. Its protein product is CASRLGLADRSSYEQYF. Recombination joined TRBV7-7 with TRBJ2-7; TRBD2 agrees with 11 junctional bases. The germline V gene (reference sequence) yields SSHAT for CDR1 and FNYEAQ for CDR2. The CDR3 goes from the cysteine to the phenylalanine over 17 residues. The only DNA kept is the CDR3, 51 bases in frame from the first base.